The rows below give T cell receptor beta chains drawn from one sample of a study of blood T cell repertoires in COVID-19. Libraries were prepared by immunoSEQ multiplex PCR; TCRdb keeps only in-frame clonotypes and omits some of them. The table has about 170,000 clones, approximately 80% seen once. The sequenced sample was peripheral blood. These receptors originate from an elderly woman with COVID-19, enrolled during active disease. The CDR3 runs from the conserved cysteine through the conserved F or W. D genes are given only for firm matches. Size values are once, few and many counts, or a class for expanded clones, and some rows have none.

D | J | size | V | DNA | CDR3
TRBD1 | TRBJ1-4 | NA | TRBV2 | TGTGCCAGCAGTGAAATGACAGGGGTTAATGAAAAACTGTTTTTT | CASSEMTGVNEKLFF
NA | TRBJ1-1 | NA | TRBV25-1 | TGTGCCAGCAGTGCGGGAGCGGTTACTGAAGCTTTCTTT | CASSAGAVTEAFF
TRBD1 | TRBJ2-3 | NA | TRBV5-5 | TGTGCCAGCAGCCTACAGGGGGCTGAAGATACGCAGTATTTT | CASSLQGAEDTQYF
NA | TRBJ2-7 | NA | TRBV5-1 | TGCGCCAGCAGCTTGCCGGGGTCCGAGCAGTACTTC | CASSLPGSEQYF
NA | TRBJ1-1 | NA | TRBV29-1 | TGCAGCTTTCGCACTGGGCGAGGGACTGAAGCTTTCTTT | CSFRTGRGTEAFF
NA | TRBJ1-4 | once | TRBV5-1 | TGCGCCAGCAGCCCGACCCGGGGGGAAAAACTGTTTTTT | CASSPTRGEKLFF
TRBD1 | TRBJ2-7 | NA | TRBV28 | TGTGCCAGCAGAGCCGGGACAGGGTTAGAGCAGTACTTC | CASRAGTGLEQYF
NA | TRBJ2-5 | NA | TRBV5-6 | TGTGCCAGCAGCTTGGTTAGCACGGAGACCCAGTACTTC | CASSLVSTETQYF
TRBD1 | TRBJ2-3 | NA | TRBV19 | TGTGCCAGTAGTTCCTTTACCGGGACAGGGGGCTCCATTCGGCAGTATTTT | CASSSFTGTGGSIRQYF
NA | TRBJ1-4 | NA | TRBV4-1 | TGCGCCAGCAGCCAAAAGGGGTTTACTAATGAAAAACTGTTTTTT | CASSQKGFTNEKLFF
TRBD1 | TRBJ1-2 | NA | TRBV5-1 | TGCGCCAGCAGCCCAGACAGGGGGCAGGGGTACACCTTC | CASSPDRGQGYTF
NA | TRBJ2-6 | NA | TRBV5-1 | TGCGCCAGCAGCCCGACAACCCCTGGTGCCAACGTCCTGACTTTC | CASSPTTPGANVLTF
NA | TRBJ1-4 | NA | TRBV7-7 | TGTGCTAGCAGCTTTTCCGTAAGCGAAAAACTGTTTTTT | CASSFSVSEKLFF
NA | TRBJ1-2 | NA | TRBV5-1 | TGCGCCAGCAGCTTGGTGAACAGCGGCTACACCTTC | CASSLVNSGYTF
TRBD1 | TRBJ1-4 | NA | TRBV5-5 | TGTGCCAGCAACAGGGGTAGAATAACTAATGAAAAACTGTTTTTT | CASNRGRITNEKLFF
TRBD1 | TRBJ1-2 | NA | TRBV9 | TGTGCCAGCAGCGTAGCGACAGGGAGTGGCTATGGCTACACCTTC | CASSVATGSGYGYTF
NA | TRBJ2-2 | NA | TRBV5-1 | TGCGCCAGCAGCTTGGGACCGGGCCCAGGGGCCGGGGAGCTGTTTTTT | CASSLGPGPGAGELFF
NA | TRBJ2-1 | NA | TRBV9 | TGTGCCAGCAGCGCTAGGGAGGTTGAGCAGTTCTTC | CASSAREVEQFF
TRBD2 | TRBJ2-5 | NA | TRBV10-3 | TGTGCCATCAGCGGGGGGGGGAAGACCCAGTACTTC | CAISGGGKTQYF
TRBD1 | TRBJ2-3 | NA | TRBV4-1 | TGCGCCAGCAGCCAAGAAGGGGGACAGGGAGTCGGGTATACGCAGTATTTT | CASSQEGGQGVGYTQYF
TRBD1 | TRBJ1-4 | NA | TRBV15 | TGTGCCACCAGCAGAGAAGGGGGACAGGGTTGGTGGTTGGATGAAAAACTGTTTTTT | CATSREGGQGWWLDEKLFF
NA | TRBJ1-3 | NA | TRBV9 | TGTGCCAGCAGCGTAGGTGGAGGGGCGTACTCTGGAAACACCATATATTTT | CASSVGGGAYSGNTIYF
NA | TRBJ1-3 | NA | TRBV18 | TGTGCCAGCTCACCAAGCCGGGGGAAGTCTGGAAACACCATATATTTT | CASSPSRGKSGNTIYF
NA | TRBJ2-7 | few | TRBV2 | TGTGCCGGCGCCGGACAGAACTACGAGCAGTACTTC | CAGAGQNYEQYF
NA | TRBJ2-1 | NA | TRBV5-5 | TGTGCCAGCAGCGACTCACAGGGGACTGATGAGCAGTTCTTC | CASSDSQGTDEQFF
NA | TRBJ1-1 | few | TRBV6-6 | TGTGCCAGCAGTTACTCGATAGAGACTGAAGCTTTCTTT | CASSYSIETEAFF
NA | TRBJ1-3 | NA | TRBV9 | TGTGCCAGCAGAAAAGACAGCTCTGGAAACACCATATATTTT | CASRKDSSGNTIYF
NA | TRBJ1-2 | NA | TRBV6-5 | TGTGCCAGCATCCAACCGGGACAACCGTCGTATGGCTACACCTTC | CASIQPGQPSYGYTF
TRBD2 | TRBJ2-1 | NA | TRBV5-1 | TGCGCCAGCAGCCATACCGGGACTAGCGTCTACAATGAGCAGTTCTTC | CASSHTGTSVYNEQFF
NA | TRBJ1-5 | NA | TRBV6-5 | TGTGCCAGCAGTTATAACAGGGACATGGGTCAGCCCCAGCATTTT | CASSYNRDMGQPQHF
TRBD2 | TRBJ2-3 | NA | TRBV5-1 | TGCGCCAGCAGCGTGGGGGTGCTAGCGGGGTCAGGGGATACGCAGTATTTT | CASSVGVLAGSGDTQYF
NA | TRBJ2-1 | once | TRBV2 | TGTGCCAGCAGTCCCGACATGCACAATGAGCAGTTCTTC | CASSPDMHNEQFF
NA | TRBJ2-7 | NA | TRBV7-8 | TGTGCCAGCAGCTTCCAATGGTTGGGCCTCATTTTCTACGAGCAGTACTTC | CASSFQWLGLIFYEQYF
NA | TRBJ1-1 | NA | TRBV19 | TGTGCCAGTAAAGGTCTAGTGAACACTGAAGCTTTCTTT | CASKGLVNTEAFF